This entry lists 27 T cell receptor beta chains sequenced from one sample in a study of T-cell reconstitution after alpha-beta-depleted transplantation in children. Using unique molecular identifiers, the investigators prepared the TCRbeta library. Via MiXCR, TCRdb re-called the PCR reads, giving one row per CDR3 protein. The sample shows about 980,000 distinct CDR3 sequences, about 31% of them seen only once. Sequences were derived from PBMCs, mostly from graft donor cells, sampled 360 days after TCRalphabeta/CD19-depleted stem cell transplant. The origin of the receptors is a boy under two years old who had a stem cell transplant for SCID, so the T cells may come from the graft donor.

This clonotype was seen a handful of times. V usage is TRBV7-8 and J usage is TRBJ2-3; D might be TRBD2 (5 bases). The ends were cut back, 4 bases at V and 2 bases at J, with 10 bases in the middle. Germline lookup yields CDR1 SGHVS and CDR2 FQNEAQ. This CDR3 comprises 14 residues. CDR3 in DNA: TGTGCCAGCAGCTCGGAGGTGCACACAGATACGCAGTATTTT. The encoded protein is CASSSEVHTDTQYF. Combining the CDR3 with reference TRBV7-8 and TRBJ2-3 gives the whole variable domain GAGVSQSPRYKVAKRGQDVALRCDPISGHVSLFWYQQALGQGPEFLTYFQNEAQLDKSGLPSDRFFAERPEGSVSTLKIQRTQQEDSAVYLCASSSEVHTDTQYFGPGTRLTVL.

The CDR3 protein is CASSARQGWNEQFF. Here the CDR3 DNA reads TGTGCCAGCAGCGCGCGACAGGGATGGAATGAGCAGTTCTTC. The rearrangement uses TRBV7-1 and TRBJ2-1, with 7 bases lining up with TRBD1. TRBV7-1 is an ORF, and what it does is uncertain. The CDR3 has 14 amino acids. With V trimmed by 5 bases and J by 7 bases, 8 bases remained unmatched.

A few counts support this clonotype. V usage is TRBV27 and J usage is TRBJ1-3, with 10 bases lining up with TRBD1. The CDR3 is 14 amino acids. The trim removed 2 bases at V and 7 bases at J, leaving 2 bases unmatched. The germline CDR1 and CDR2 sequences are MNHEY and SMNVEV (reference sequence). CDR3 sequence reads: CASSLRQGANTIYF. In DNA form, the CDR3 reads TGTGCCAGCAGTTTACGACAGGGGGCGAACACCATATATTTT.

This clonotype was seen a handful of times. The rearrangement uses TRBV2 and TRBJ2-4, with D possibly TRBD2 on 7 matching bases. CDR3 length equals 13 residues. Germline values: CDR1 SNHLY, CDR2 FYNNEI. V was shortened by 8 bases and J by 3 bases, with 11 bases between the two germline ends. This CDR3 is CASHRGGKNIQYF. The CDR3 DNA is TGTGCCAGCCATAGGGGGGGCAAAAACATTCAGTACTTC.

V and J are TRBV11-2 and TRBJ2-5, with 9 bases that match TRBD2. Germline lookup yields CDR1 SGHAT and CDR2 FQNNGV. The ends lost 5 bases at V and 2 bases at J; junction bases unmatched: 9. This CDR3 contains 16 residues. CDR3 nucleotides: TGTGCCAGCAGCGCCGCCCGCGGGGGGGTTCAAGAGACCCAGTACTTC. Protein sequence: CASSAARGGVQETQYF.

This clonotype was counted only a few times. The V and J genes are TRBV12-3 or TRBV12-4 and TRBJ2-6, with D unclear. V lost 5 bases and J 1 base, leaving 15 bases between the germline ends. This CDR3 comprises 17 residues. CDR3 in DNA: TGTGCCAGCAGTCCGAACGGGCCGCCGTCTGGGGCCAACGTCCTGACTTTC. Its translation: CASSPNGPPSGANVLTF.

This chain joins TRBV4-3 and TRBJ2-5; the D gene is possibly TRBD1 (5 bases). Between the trimmed V and J ends, which lost 0 bases and 0 bases, there was a span of 14 bases. This CDR3 is built from 17 residues. Germline V gene data show CDR1 as LGHNA and CDR2 as YSLEER. DNA of the CDR3: TGCGCCAGCAGCCAAGACTTCGCGTGGGGCCACCAAGAGACCCAGTACTTC. Protein product: CASSQDFAWGHQETQYF.

V usage is TRBV5-6 and J usage is TRBJ1-4; D call uncertain. CDR1 and CDR2 (germline): SGHDT, YYEEEE. This CDR3 contains 14 residues. The V end was cut by 1 base, the J end by 8 bases, with 12 bases between. The CDR3 here is CASSLRSAGEKLFF. In DNA, the CDR3 is TGTGCCAGCAGCTTGAGGTCCGCGGGGGAAAAACTGTTTTTT.

This clonotype was detected only a few times. This sequence joins TRBV6-2 or TRBV6-3 and TRBJ1-1; the match to TRBD1 covers 7 bases. The CDR3 consists of 15 residues. Germline values: CDR1 MNHEY, CDR2 SVGEGT. With 6 bases clipped from V and 3 bases from J, the junction kept 10 bases outside the gene matches. The CDR3 loop is CASRGADRADTEAFF. The CDR3 region has the DNA TGTGCCAGCAGGGGAGCCGACAGGGCGGACACTGAAGCTTTCTTT.

The chain recombines TRBV5-1 with TRBJ2-6, with D perhaps matching TRBD1 (6 bases). CDR1 and CDR2 from the germline V gene are SGHRS and YFSETQ. This CDR3 is built from 16 residues. V was clipped by 4 bases and J by 0 bases, with 11 bases between them. CDR3 loop: CASSPGHVSGANVLTF. In nucleotides, the CDR3 is TGCGCCAGCAGCCCGGGACACGTCTCTGGGGCCAACGTCCTGACTTTC.

The chain combines TRBV5-5 with TRBJ1-2, with a tentative D call TRBD1 (5 bases). This CDR3 has 15 amino acids. Trimming shortened V by 2 bases and J by 7 bases, and 18 bases separated the two germline ends. Looked up from germline, CDR1 is SGHKS and CDR2 is YYEKEE (reference sequence). The CDR3 bases are TGTGCCAGCAGCTTCTCAGGGAGTAGGTCTACTGGCTACACCTTC. Translated, it gives CASSFSGSRSTGYTF.

This sequence joins TRBV29-1 and TRBJ2-2; 9 bases agree with TRBD1. This CDR3 has 14 residues. The trim removed 5 bases at V and 6 bases at J, leaving 7 bases unmatched. Germline V gene data show CDR1 as SQVTM and CDR2 as ANQGSEA. The DNA for the CDR3 is TGCAGCGTTCGGAAACAGGGGGCCGCCGGGGAGCTGTTTTTT. It encodes CSVRKQGAAGELFF.

J is TRBJ1-1 and V is TRBV20-1, with D hard to call. Per germline, CDR1 DFQATT and CDR2 SNEGSKA (reference sequence). Trimming pared 6 bases from V and 3 bases from J, leaving 11 bases between. CDR3 length equals 12 residues. The CDR3 coding sequence is TGCAGTGCCCCAAGACAACACACTGAAGCTTTCTTT. As protein: CSAPRQHTEAFF.

This clonotype was found a few times. V usage is TRBV11-2 and J usage is TRBJ2-5; D remains unclear. In germline, CDR1 is SGHAT, CDR2 FQNNGV. The V end lost 7 bases, the J end lost 5 bases, and 11 bases lay between the germline ends. The CDR3 runs to 12 residues. CDR3 bases: TGTGCCAGCACCAATGTTGGGGAGACCCAGTACTTC. As protein: CASTNVGETQYF.

This clonotype was seen a handful of times. V gene TRBV29-1 combines with J gene TRBJ2-2, with TRBD2 matching over 16 bases. Germline V lookup: CDR1 SQVTM, CDR2 ANQGSEA. Trimming removed 3 bases from V and 2 bases from J; junction bases left unmatched: 3. This CDR3 is 17 amino acids long. In DNA form, the CDR3 reads TGCAGCGTTGAGGGACTAGCGGGGGGGAAAAACACCGGGGAGCTGTTTTTT. Its protein product is CSVEGLAGGKNTGELFF.

This clonotype appeared many times. This chain connects TRBV7-2 to TRBJ1-1; 7 positions match TRBD1. CDR1 and CDR2 (germline): SGHTA, FQGNSA. J gave up 5 bases and V 5 bases, and 8 bases lay outside the gene matches. The CDR3 totals 14 residues. CDR3 region: CASSLTGATTEAFF. CDR3 sequence (DNA): TGTGCCAGCAGCCTAACAGGGGCGACAACTGAAGCTTTCTTT.

The chain couples TRBV5-1 to TRBJ2-3, with D hard to call. The CDR3 consists of 13 residues. Trimming left V 4 bases short and J 3 bases short, with 9 bases between. Germline-derived CDR1 and CDR2 are SGHRS and YFSETQ. DNA for the CDR3: TGCGCCAGCAGCCTGATGGAGACAGATACGCAGTATTTT. It encodes CASSLMETDTQYF.

This chain uses TRBV5-1 with TRBJ2-7; D is unresolved. The V gene lost 0 bases and the J gene lost 1 base, with 8 bases spanning the gap. The germline CDR1 and CDR2 sequences are SGHRS and YFSETQ. This CDR3 is built from 14 residues. In nucleotides, the CDR3 is TGCGCCAGCAGCTTGGCGGCACAGTCCTACGAGCAGTACTTC. Amino acids: CASSLAAQSYEQYF.

This clonotype showed up just a few times. The V call is TRBV7-3, the J call TRBJ2-3; 13 nucleotides align to TRBD2. V lost 2 bases, J lost 14 bases, and 7 bases stayed unmatched. CDR3 length: 14 residues. The V gene's germline CDR1 is SGHTA and CDR2 FQGTGA. The CDR3 protein is CASSLGTSGDPWYF. The DNA of the CDR3 is TGTGCCAGCAGCTTAGGGACTAGCGGGGATCCATGGTATTTT.

This clonotype was found a few times. This chain uses TRBV29-1 with TRBJ2-5; 8 bases are a match to TRBD1. Unmatched junction bases numbered 10, after V lost 0 bases and J lost 4 bases. CDR3 length equals 16 residues. CDR1 and CDR2 (germline): SQVTM, ANQGSEA. The CDR3 is CSVEDWGAGQGETQYF. The CDR3 DNA reads TGCAGCGTTGAAGATTGGGGGGCCGGACAGGGAGAGACCCAGTACTTC.

The gene calls are TRBV11-1 and TRBJ2-6, with D possibly matching TRBD1 (6 bases). Germline lookup yields CDR1 SGHAT and CDR2 FQDESV (reference sequence). Trimming cost V 4 bases and J 0 bases, with 16 bases left between them. This CDR3 is built from 18 residues. The CDR3 region has the DNA TGTGCCAGCAGCTCGGAGCAGGGGAGCCTCTCTGGGGCCAACGTCCTGACTTTC. Its protein is CASSSEQGSLSGANVLTF.

The chain carries TRBV29-1 and TRBJ2-1; D is unclear. Germline CDR1 SQVTM, CDR2 ANQGSEA. The CDR3 has 13 residues. Trimming took 4 bases from V and 6 from J, leaving 13 bases between them. CDR3 sequence (DNA): TGCAGCGTTGCCCCCCTGACACCCAATGAGCAGTTCTTC. Protein sequence: CSVAPLTPNEQFF.

In this sample, this clonotype turned up a few times. The rearrangement uses TRBV7-2 and TRBJ2-7; no reliable D call. The CDR3 covers 14 residues. V was clipped by 1 base and J by 3 bases, with 10 bases between them. Germline V gives CDR1 SGHTA, CDR2 FQGNSA. DNA of the CDR3: TGTGCCAGCAGCTTAGATACAGTCTTCTACGAGCAGTACTTC. The encoded protein is CASSLDTVFYEQYF.

V and J are TRBV6-2 or TRBV6-3 and TRBJ2-1; 7 bases line up with TRBD2. The ends lost 8 bases at V and 8 bases at J; junction bases unmatched: 15. Per the germline V gene, CDR1 is MNHEY and CDR2 is SVGEGT. The CDR3 sequence is 15 residues long. The CDR3 region has the DNA TGTGCCAGCTGCCAGCGGGGCCTGGAGTGTTATGAGCAGTTCTTC. Protein product: CASCQRGLECYEQFF.

The chain combines TRBV25-1 with TRBJ2-5, with D perhaps matching TRBD1 or TRBD2 (6 bases each). The V and J ends lost 1 base and 1 base respectively, with 13 bases between them. CDR1 is MGHDK and CDR2 is SYGVNS in the germline V gene. This CDR3 has 16 amino acids. CDR3 bases: TGTGCCAGCAGTGAATTCGGGGGCGAACCCCAAGAGACCCAGTACTTC. Protein: CASSEFGGEPQETQYF. The full variable domain, its missing parts supplied by reference TRBV25-1 and TRBJ2-5, is EADIYQTPRYLVIGTGKKITLECSQTMGHDKMYWYQQDPGMELHLIHYSYGVNSTEKGDLSSESTVSRIRTEHFPLTLESARPSHTSQYLCASSEFGGEPQETQYFGPGTRLLVL.

This clonotype was observed a handful of times. The chain couples TRBV4-1 to TRBJ2-3; TRBD2 might be the D (6 bases). Germline lookup yields CDR1 MGHRA and CDR2 YSYEKL. The V gene lost 3 bases and the J gene lost 2 bases, with 15 bases spanning the gap. This CDR3 comprises 16 residues. CDR3 bases: TGCGCCAGCAGCCATTTTCCGGGACTTTCCACAGATACGCAGTATTTT. Encoded protein: CASSHFPGLSTDTQYF.

In its sample, this clonotype was seen a few times. V gene TRBV5-1 combines with J gene TRBJ2-3, with 7 bases identical to TRBD1. Germline CDR1 and CDR2: SGHRS and YFSETQ. The CDR3 is made up of 14 amino acids. Trimming took 6 bases from V and 2 from J; bases not matched to a gene: 6. CDR3: CASTQGQHTDTQYF. CDR3 nucleotide sequence: TGCGCCAGCACCCAGGGACAGCACACAGATACGCAGTATTTT.